The clone carrying this T cell receptor (beta chain) was counted a single time. These data are taken from a study of blood T cell repertoires in COVID-19. V lost 4 bases to trimming and J lost 0 bases, with 4 bases between them. Per the germline V gene, CDR1 is SGHNT and CDR2 is YENEEA. The CDR3 consists of 14 residues. Authors' processing steps: Counts of nucleated cells, estimated from reference gene primer amplification, were obtained. Measured with immunoSEQ multiplex PCR; TCRdb has only the in-frame clones, and not every one. The D gene and trimming were derived from the DNA, and the V and J assignments and clone size from that table. The sample includes 220,000 or so clones, around 86% of them seen just once.

The sequencing sample was made of peripheral blood. The chain couples TRBV11-3 to TRBJ2-6; no clear D. This receptor was identified in a man in his 60s who had recovered from COVID-19. CDR3 nucleotide sequence: TGTGCCAGCAGCTCGGGCTCTGGGGCCAACGTCCTGACTTTC. Translated, it gives CASSSGSGANVLTF.